The rows below give T cell receptor beta chains drawn from one sample of a study of shared clonotypes between healthy human individuals. Clones were read by immunoSEQ multiplex PCR, and TCRdb kept only the in-frame ones, dropping some. The sample contains approximately 810,000 clones, over 90% of which appear only once. Sequenced material: naive CD8+ T cells sorted from blood. The receptors originated from a man younger than 45 in good health. Each CDR3 is given with its conserved first and last residue. Each record gives: J gene, D gene, V gene, clone size, CDR3 DNA, CDR3 protein. The D gene is left open where the match is weak. Size is stated for part of the rows, as once, few or many counts, or as a class when the clone is expanded.

j_call: TRBJ2-4
d_call: NA
v_call: TRBV19
clone_size: NA
cdr3_nt: TGTGCCAGTAGCCAAGGATTAGCCAAAAACATTCAGTACTTC
cdr3_aa: CASSQGLAKNIQYF

j_call: TRBJ2-5
d_call: NA
v_call: TRBV13
clone_size: once
cdr3_nt: TGTGCCAGCAGCTTATTTCTGGATACCCAGTACTTC
cdr3_aa: CASSLFLDTQYF

j_call: TRBJ2-5
d_call: NA
v_call: TRBV9
clone_size: once
cdr3_nt: TGTGCCAGCAGCCTAAGAAGGGACAACCAAGAGACCCAGTACTTC
cdr3_aa: CASSLRRDNQETQYF

j_call: TRBJ2-7
d_call: NA
v_call: TRBV6-5
clone_size: NA
cdr3_nt: TGTGCCTCCGGGGCAGGGGCCTACGAGCAGTACTTC
cdr3_aa: CASGAGAYEQYF

j_call: TRBJ2-7
d_call: TRBD1
v_call: TRBV11-1
clone_size: NA
cdr3_nt: TGTGCCAGCAGCCGTAACAGGGGGCATAAGTACGAGCAGTACTTC
cdr3_aa: CASSRNRGHKYEQYF

j_call: TRBJ2-2
d_call: NA
v_call: TRBV7-9
clone_size: NA
cdr3_nt: TGTGCCAGCAGCCCTCGGGACTCTCAACGGTTTTTT
cdr3_aa: CASSPRDSQRFF

j_call: TRBJ2-1
d_call: TRBD2
v_call: TRBV15
clone_size: NA
cdr3_nt: TGTGCCACCAGCAGGGGACATTCTTCGGGGGGGAATGAGCAGTTCTTC
cdr3_aa: CATSRGHSSGGNEQFF

j_call: TRBJ1-2
d_call: NA
v_call: TRBV29-1
clone_size: NA
cdr3_nt: TGCAGCGTTGTGACCACCGACAGGCCTAACTATGGCTACACCTTC
cdr3_aa: CSVVTTDRPNYGYTF

j_call: TRBJ1-5
d_call: NA
v_call: TRBV10-1
clone_size: once
cdr3_nt: TGCGCCAGCAGTGGACAGGGCAATCAGCCCCAGCATTTT
cdr3_aa: CASSGQGNQPQHF

j_call: TRBJ2-1
d_call: NA
v_call: TRBV5-4
clone_size: NA
cdr3_nt: TGTGCCAGCAGCCCTGGACTGGGCAACAATGAGCAGTTCTTC
cdr3_aa: CASSPGLGNNEQFF

j_call: TRBJ2-7
d_call: NA
v_call: TRBV6-6
clone_size: NA
cdr3_nt: TGTGCCAGCAGTTACATTGGACAGGAGGGTTACGAGCAGTACTTC
cdr3_aa: CASSYIGQEGYEQYF

j_call: TRBJ2-2
d_call: NA
v_call: TRBV29-1
clone_size: NA
cdr3_nt: TGCAGCGTTGATTTAGGGAACACCGGGGAGCTGTTTTTT
cdr3_aa: CSVDLGNTGELFF

j_call: TRBJ2-1
d_call: NA
v_call: TRBV11-3
clone_size: NA
cdr3_nt: TGTGCCAGCAGCTTAGAGGCGGGAAGCTACAATGAGCAGTTCTTC
cdr3_aa: CASSLEAGSYNEQFF

j_call: TRBJ2-1
d_call: TRBD1
v_call: TRBV9
clone_size: NA
cdr3_nt: TGTGCCAGCAGCGGACAGGGCTCCTACAATGAGCAGTTCTTC
cdr3_aa: CASSGQGSYNEQFF

j_call: TRBJ2-5
d_call: TRBD2
v_call: TRBV5-1
clone_size: once
cdr3_nt: TGCGCCAGCAGCTTCCGGACTAGCGGGGTCCAAGAGACCCAGTACTTC
cdr3_aa: CASSFRTSGVQETQYF

j_call: TRBJ2-3
d_call: NA
v_call: TRBV7-8
clone_size: NA
cdr3_nt: TGTGCCAGCAGCTTAGATGATACGCAGTATTTT
cdr3_aa: CASSLDDTQYF

j_call: TRBJ2-1
d_call: NA
v_call: TRBV5-6
clone_size: few
cdr3_nt: TGTGCCAGCAGCTATTACAATGAGCAGTTCTTC
cdr3_aa: CASSYYNEQFF

j_call: TRBJ1-1
d_call: TRBD1
v_call: TRBV7-9
clone_size: NA
cdr3_nt: TGTGCCAGCAGCCCAACAGGGGGCTCCGTGAACACTGAAGCTTTCTTT
cdr3_aa: CASSPTGGSVNTEAFF

j_call: TRBJ1-2
d_call: TRBD1
v_call: TRBV9
clone_size: NA
cdr3_nt: TGTGCCAGCAGTCCGGGACAGCTAAGGGGCTACACCTTC
cdr3_aa: CASSPGQLRGYTF

j_call: TRBJ2-7
d_call: NA
v_call: TRBV4-1
clone_size: few
cdr3_nt: TGCGCCAGCAGCCAAGGCGGGGGCTTGTTCTACGAGCAGTACTTC
cdr3_aa: CASSQGGGLFYEQYF

j_call: TRBJ2-7
d_call: NA
v_call: TRBV19
clone_size: NA
cdr3_nt: TGTGCCAGTAGTTTCACTAGTAACTACGAGCAGTACTTC
cdr3_aa: CASSFTSNYEQYF

j_call: TRBJ1-5
d_call: NA
v_call: TRBV6-1
clone_size: NA
cdr3_nt: TGTGCCAGCAGTACCCCGGGTCCCCAGCATTTT
cdr3_aa: CASSTPGPQHF

j_call: TRBJ1-5
d_call: NA
v_call: TRBV7-2
clone_size: NA
cdr3_nt: TGTGCCAGCAGCTTAGGAGGGTGGGGCAGCAATCAGCCCCAGCATTTT
cdr3_aa: CASSLGGWGSNQPQHF

j_call: TRBJ1-2
d_call: NA
v_call: TRBV9
clone_size: NA
cdr3_nt: TGTGCCAGCAGCGTAGCGGACGACACAGATGGAAGCAACTATGGCTACACCTTC
cdr3_aa: CASSVADDTDGSNYGYTF

j_call: TRBJ1-1
d_call: NA
v_call: TRBV25-1
clone_size: NA
cdr3_nt: TGTGCCAGCAGTTCAGAGAACACTGAAGCTTTCTTT
cdr3_aa: CASSSENTEAFF

j_call: TRBJ2-7
d_call: NA
v_call: TRBV10-1
clone_size: NA
cdr3_nt: TGCGCCAGCTCTCCCGGAGGGTACGAGCAGTACTTC
cdr3_aa: CASSPGGYEQYF

j_call: TRBJ2-1
d_call: NA
v_call: TRBV11-3
clone_size: NA
cdr3_nt: TGTGCCAGCAGCTTAGATCCGGCGAAACACAATGAGCAGTTCTTC
cdr3_aa: CASSLDPAKHNEQFF

j_call: TRBJ2-7
d_call: TRBD1
v_call: TRBV7-3
clone_size: NA
cdr3_nt: TGTGCCAGCAGCTCCGAACCCGGGACAGGGTCCAACGAGCAGTACTTC
cdr3_aa: CASSSEPGTGSNEQYF